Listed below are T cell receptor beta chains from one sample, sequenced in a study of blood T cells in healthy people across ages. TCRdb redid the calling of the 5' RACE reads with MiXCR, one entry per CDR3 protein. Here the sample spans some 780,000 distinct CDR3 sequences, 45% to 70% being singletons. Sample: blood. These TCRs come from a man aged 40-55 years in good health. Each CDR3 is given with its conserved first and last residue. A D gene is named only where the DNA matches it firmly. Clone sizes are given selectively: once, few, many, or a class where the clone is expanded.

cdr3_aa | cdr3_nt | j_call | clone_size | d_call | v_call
CATRTRGVGYGYTF | TGTGCCACCAGGACCAGGGGTGTGGGTTATGGCTACACCTTC | TRBJ1-2 | NA | NA | TRBV15
CASSAWDSLNTEAFF | TGTGCCAGCAGCGCTTGGGACAGTCTGAACACTGAAGCTTTCTTT | TRBJ1-1 | once | TRBD1 | TRBV9
CASSFLQGSGTDTQYF | TGTGCCAGCAGTTTCTTACAGGGCTCGGGCACAGATACGCAGTATTTT | TRBJ2-3 | once | NA | TRBV27
CASRGSTGELFF | TGTGCCAGCAGGGGCAGCACCGGGGAGCTGTTTTTT | TRBJ2-2 | NA | NA | TRBV6-5
CSARDVPSDEQFF | TGCAGTGCTAGAGATGTGCCTTCGGATGAGCAGTTCTTC | TRBJ2-1 | NA | NA | TRBV20-1
CASCLNGGNEQFF | TGTGCCAGCTGTCTAAACGGGGGCAATGAGCAGTTCTTC | TRBJ2-1 | NA | NA | TRBV7-2
CASSYWSGGADEQFF | TGTGCCAGCAGTTACTGGAGCGGGGGGGCCGATGAGCAGTTCTTC | TRBJ2-1 | few | TRBD2 | TRBV6-5
CASSQDGGGFNYGYTF | TGTGCCAGCAGCCAAGATGGAGGGGGCTTCAACTATGGCTACACCTTC | TRBJ1-2 | NA | TRBD1 | TRBV3-1
CASSYPHALGANVLTF | TGTGCCAGCAGTTATCCACACGCGTTGGGGGCCAACGTCCTGACTTTC | TRBJ2-6 | few | NA | TRBV28
CASSPTAPGLYGYTF | TGTGCCAGCAGCCCCACTGCCCCAGGGCTATATGGCTACACCTTC | TRBJ1-2 | few | NA | TRBV27
CASSLRVGGGPHNEQFF | TGTGCCAGCAGCCTGCGAGTAGGCGGGGGCCCTCACAATGAGCAGTTCTTC | TRBJ2-1 | NA | NA | TRBV5-6
CSVAIGGTGTETQYF | TGCAGCGTTGCTATTGGGGGGACAGGGACAGAGACCCAGTACTTC | TRBJ2-5 | NA | TRBD1 | TRBV29-1
CSVALTTSGGHTDTQYF | TGCAGCGTGGCCCTAACGACGTCGGGCGGCCACACAGATACGCAGTATTTT | TRBJ2-3 | few | NA | TRBV29-1
CASATKIGQPQHF | TGCGCCAGCGCCACTAAAATTGGCCAGCCCCAGCATTTT | TRBJ1-5 | many | NA | TRBV5-1
CANSLELRQTDTQYF | TGTGCCAACAGTTTGGAACTAAGGCAAACAGATACGCAGTATTTT | TRBJ2-3 | NA | NA | TRBV12-3/TRBV12-4
CASSFGAVVFETQYF | TGTGCCAGCAGCTTTGGGGCGGTTGTCTTTGAGACCCAGTACTTC | TRBJ2-5 | NA | NA | TRBV7-2
CASSWGQGFTEAFF | TGTGCCAGCAGTTGGGGACAGGGGTTCACTGAAGCTTTCTTT | TRBJ1-1 | NA | TRBD1 | TRBV12-3/TRBV12-4
CASSPELGPRVQFF | TGCGCCAGCAGCCCAGAGCTGGGGCCCCGCGTGCAGTTCTTC | TRBJ2-1 | NA | NA | TRBV4-3
CASSHLMREVYEQYF | TGTGCCAGCAGTCACCTGATGCGGGAGGTCTACGAGCAGTACTTC | TRBJ2-7 | NA | TRBD2 | TRBV6-5
CASSDLTVYSNQPQHF | TGTGCCAGCAGTGACCTTACAGTGTATAGCAATCAGCCCCAGCATTTT | TRBJ1-5 | NA | NA | TRBV6-1
CASSGVLGTGTPYEQYF | TGTGCCAGCAGTGGGGTTCTAGGGACAGGGACTCCCTACGAGCAGTACTTC | TRBJ2-7 | few | TRBD1 | TRBV6-1
CASSLRQTGLETQYF | TGTGCCAGCAGTCTTAGACAAACAGGGTTGGAGACCCAGTACTTC | TRBJ2-5 | NA | NA | TRBV6-5
CASSLEVVSGEQYF | TGTGCCAGCAGCTTAGAGGTAGTATCGGGGGAGCAGTACTTC | TRBJ2-7 | few | NA | TRBV7-2
CASSQDRIQRETQYF | TGTGCCAGCAGTCAAGACAGGATCCAGCGGGAGACCCAGTACTTC | TRBJ2-5 | NA | NA | TRBV6-2/TRBV6-3
CASSLPQGAGANVLTF | TGTGCCAGCAGTCTACCTCAGGGGGCTGGGGCCAACGTCCTGACTTTC | TRBJ2-6 | NA | TRBD1 | TRBV28
CSATGTSANEQFF | TGCAGTGCTACCGGGACTAGCGCCAATGAGCAGTTCTTC | TRBJ2-1 | NA | TRBD2 | TRBV20-1
CASRPRSTDTQYF | TGCGCCAGCAGGCCCCGCAGCACAGATACGCAGTATTTT | TRBJ2-3 | few | NA | TRBV5-1
CSVGQGGSYNEQFF | TGCAGCGTTGGCCAGGGAGGCTCCTACAATGAGCAGTTCTTC | TRBJ2-1 | NA | NA | TRBV29-1
CASSPLLAENNEQFF | TGTGCCAGCAGCCCCCTACTAGCGGAGAACAATGAGCAGTTCTTC | TRBJ2-1 | NA | TRBD2 | TRBV7-2